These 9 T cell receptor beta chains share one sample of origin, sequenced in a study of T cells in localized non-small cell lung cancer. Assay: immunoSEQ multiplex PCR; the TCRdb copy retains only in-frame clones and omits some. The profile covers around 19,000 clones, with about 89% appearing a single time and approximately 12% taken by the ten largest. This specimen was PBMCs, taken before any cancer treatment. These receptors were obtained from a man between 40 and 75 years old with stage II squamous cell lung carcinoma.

Here the CDR3 DNA reads TGTGCCAGCAGTGGTAGCTGGGTCTCGACTGAAGCTTTCTTT. This gives the protein CASSGSWVSTEAFF. J is TRBJ1-1 and V is TRBV6-1; D is unclear. Looked up from germline, CDR1 is MNHNS and CDR2 is SASEGT. V lost 4 bases and J lost 5, with 14 bases in between. There are 14 residues in the CDR3.

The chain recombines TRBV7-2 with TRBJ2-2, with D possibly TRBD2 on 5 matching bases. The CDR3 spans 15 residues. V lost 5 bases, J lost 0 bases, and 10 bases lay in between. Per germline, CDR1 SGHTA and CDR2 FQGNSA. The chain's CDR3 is CASSRTLANTGELFF. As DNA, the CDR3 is TGTGCCAGCAGCCGGACTCTAGCGAACACCGGGGAGCTGTTTTTT.

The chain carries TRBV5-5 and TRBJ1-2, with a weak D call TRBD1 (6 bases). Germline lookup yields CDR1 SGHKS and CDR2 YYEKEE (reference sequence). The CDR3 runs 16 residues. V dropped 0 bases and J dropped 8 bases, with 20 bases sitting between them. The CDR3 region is CASSLDVGGSVGGYTF. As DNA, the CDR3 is TGTGCCAGCAGCTTGGACGTGGGGGGCTCGGTAGGAGGCTACACCTTC.

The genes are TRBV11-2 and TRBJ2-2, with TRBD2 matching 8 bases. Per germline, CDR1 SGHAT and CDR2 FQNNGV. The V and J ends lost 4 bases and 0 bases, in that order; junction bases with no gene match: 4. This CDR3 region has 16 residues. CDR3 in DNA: TGTGCCAGCAGCTCCGGGACTAGATCGAACACCGGGGAGCTGTTTTTT. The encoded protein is CASSSGTRSNTGELFF.

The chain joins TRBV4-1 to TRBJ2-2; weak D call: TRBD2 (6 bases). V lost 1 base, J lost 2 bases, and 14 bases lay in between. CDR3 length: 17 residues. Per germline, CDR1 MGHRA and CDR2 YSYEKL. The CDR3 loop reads CASSQGSGVSNTGELFF. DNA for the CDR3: TGCGCCAGCAGCCAAGGTTCGGGGGTTTCAAACACCGGGGAGCTGTTTTTT.

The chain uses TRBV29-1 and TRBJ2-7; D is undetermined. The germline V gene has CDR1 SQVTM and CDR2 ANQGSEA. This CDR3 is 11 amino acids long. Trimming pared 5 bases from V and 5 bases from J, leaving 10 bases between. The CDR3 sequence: CSVRTANEQYF. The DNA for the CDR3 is TGCAGCGTTAGGACCGCCAACGAGCAGTACTTC.

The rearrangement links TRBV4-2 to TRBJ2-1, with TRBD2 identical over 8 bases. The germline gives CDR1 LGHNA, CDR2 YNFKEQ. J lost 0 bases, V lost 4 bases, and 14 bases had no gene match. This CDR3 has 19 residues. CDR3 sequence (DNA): TGTGCCAGCAGCCGAGGGGGAACTAGCGGCATTAGCTCCTACAATGAGCAGTTCTTC. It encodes CASSRGGTSGISSYNEQFF.

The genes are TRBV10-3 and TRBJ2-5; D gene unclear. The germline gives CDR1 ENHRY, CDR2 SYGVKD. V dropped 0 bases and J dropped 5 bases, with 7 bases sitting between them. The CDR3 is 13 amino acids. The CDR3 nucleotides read TGTGCCATCAGTGAGTCTCCCATCGAGACCCAGTACTTC. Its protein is CAISESPIETQYF.

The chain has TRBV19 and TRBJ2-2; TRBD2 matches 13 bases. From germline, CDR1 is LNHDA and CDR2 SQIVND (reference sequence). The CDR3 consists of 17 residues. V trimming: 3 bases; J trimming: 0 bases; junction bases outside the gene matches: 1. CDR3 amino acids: CASSIGTSGTNTGELFF. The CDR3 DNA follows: TGTGCCAGTAGTATCGGGACTAGCGGGACGAACACCGGGGAGCTGTTTTTT.